These T cell receptor beta chains were read from a single sample in a study of a mutant IDH1 vaccine in newly diagnosed glioma. These receptors have no identified antigens. TCRdb's table, derived via immunoSEQ multiplex PCR, lists solely in-frame clones and lacks some. This table has more than 50,000 clones, roughly 80% appearing once. The material was PBMCs, obtained from a glioma patient whose treatment included an IDH1 peptide vaccine. Source of these receptors: a man aged 45 to 65 with glioma. Each CDR3 is given with its conserved first and last residue. Fields, in order: V gene, D gene, J gene, clone size, CDR3 DNA, CDR3 protein. D genes are given only for firm matches. Expanded clones get a size class; other rows say once, few or many, or leave the size out.

>TRBV9|TRBD1|TRBJ1-4|.
TGTGCCAGCAGCGCAGGGGGTAGTAATGAAAAACTGTTTTTT
CASSAGGSNEKLFF
>TRBV6-5|.|TRBJ1-2|.
TGTGCCAGCACGGGAGGGAGTGGCTACACCTTC
CASTGGSGYTF
>TRBV7-8|.|TRBJ2-7|.
TGTGCCAGCAGCGCACGTACGTGGGGAAACTCCTACGAGCAGTACTTC
CASSARTWGNSYEQYF
>TRBV2|.|TRBJ1-1|.
TGTGCCAACACTTTAGACGTGAACACTGAAGCTTTCTTT
CANTLDVNTEAFF
>TRBV15|.|TRBJ2-3|.
TGTGCCACCAGCAGAGCGGTGGGGGGGCGCACAGATACGCAGTATTTT
CATSRAVGGRTDTQYF
>TRBV19|.|TRBJ2-1|.
TGTGCCAGTAATACAGGGAACAATGAGCAGTTCTTC
CASNTGNNEQFF
>TRBV5-1|.|TRBJ2-4|.
TGCGCCAGCAGCCCAGGACAGTCTGGGGCCAAAAACATTCAGTACTTC
CASSPGQSGAKNIQYF
>TRBV2|.|TRBJ1-1|.
TGTGCCAGCAGTGCGAGGGGTAGGGACACTGAAGCTTTCTTT
CASSARGRDTEAFF
>TRBV10-3|TRBD1|TRBJ1-5|few
TGTGCCATCAGTGAGCCAGGGGGCATTGGTCAGCCCCAGCATTTT
CAISEPGGIGQPQHF
>TRBV19|TRBD1|TRBJ1-2|.
TGTGCCAGTAGCCAGGGGGAGGATGGCTACACCTTC
CASSQGEDGYTF
>TRBV2|TRBD1|TRBJ2-2|.
TGTGCCAGCAGGAGGGGCGGACAGGGGTGGCCCGGGGAGCTGTTTTTT
CASRRGGQGWPGELFF
>TRBV25-1|TRBD1|TRBJ2-4|.
TGTGCCAGCAGTGAAATCCGGACAGGGGGGATGAGCATTCAGTACTTC
CASSEIRTGGMSIQYF